The 8 T cell receptor beta chains below were found in one sample sequenced in a study of T cell responses to AZD1222 COVID-19 vaccine. Some clones are missing from TCRdb's copy, which holds only in-frame ones; the method was immunoSEQ multiplex PCR. Seen here are approximately 180,000 clones, 87% observed once, and the top ten hold approximately 2.5%. The sample in question was peripheral blood, obtained on day 0 of AZD1222 vaccination. Every receptor here comes from an adult in good health.

A few counts support this clone. The chain couples TRBV19 to TRBJ2-2; D is unresolved. V lost 5 bases to trimming and J lost 0 bases, with 7 bases between them. The germline CDR1 and CDR2 sequences are LNHDA and SQIVND (reference sequence). CDR3 length: 14 residues. The CDR3 loop is CASSGNSNTGELFF. CDR3 in DNA: TGTGCCAGTAGTGGAAATTCGAACACCGGGGAGCTGTTTTTT.

The rearrangement links TRBV7-2 to TRBJ1-2, with a weak D call TRBD1 (6 bases). CDR1 and CDR2 from the germline V gene are SGHTA and FQGNSA. This CDR3 has 15 amino acids. Trimming removed 5 bases from V and 4 bases from J, with 17 bases in between. CDR3 loop: CASSARGGAPYGYTF. CDR3 coding DNA: TGTGCCAGCAGCGCGCGAGGGGGGGCTCCCTATGGCTACACCTTC.

This chain links TRBV18 with TRBJ1-1, with D tentatively TRBD1 (5 bases). The V end was cut by 2 bases, the J end by 6 bases, with 16 bases between. Germline V CDR1 and CDR2: KGHSH, LQKENI. The CDR3 length is 15 residues. The CDR3 DNA follows: TGTGCCAGCTCACCATTGGGGGGTTCTGGGTCTGAAGCTTTCTTT. Encoded protein: CASSPLGGSGSEAFF.

The chain joins TRBV3-1 (or the pseudogene TRBV3-2) to TRBJ2-7, with 9 bases aligning to TRBD1. The length of the CDR3 is 16 residues. V shed 4 bases, J shed 2 bases, and the junction held 9 bases outside the gene matches. CDR1 is LGHDT and CDR2 is YNNKEL in the germline V gene (reference sequence). The CDR3 loop reads CASSRYTGGDPYEQYF. CDR3 DNA sequence: TGTGCCAGCAGCCGCTATACAGGGGGCGATCCCTACGAGCAGTACTTC.

The chain uses TRBV5-8 and TRBJ1-1; the D is unclear. V lost 3 bases, J lost 2 bases, and 20 bases lay in between. Per germline, CDR1 SGHTS and CDR2 YDEGEE. This CDR3 region has 17 residues. CDR3: CASSSGRISRSNTEAFF. As DNA, the CDR3 is TGTGCCAGCAGCTCTGGACGGATATCCCGATCTAACACTGAAGCTTTCTTT.

The chain is built from TRBV2 and TRBJ2-2; D unclear. Germline CDR1 SNHLY, CDR2 FYNNEI. Deletions cut 6 bases from V and 3 bases from J, with 8 bases between. CDR3 length equals 13 residues. The CDR3 spells CASRVADTGELFF. CDR3 in DNA: TGTGCCAGCAGAGTCGCAGACACCGGGGAGCTGTTTTTT.

V and J are TRBV6-1 and TRBJ2-1; 9 nucleotides align to TRBD2. The germline V gene has CDR1 MNHNS and CDR2 SASEGT. The length of the CDR3 is 14 residues. The trim removed 3 bases at V and 5 bases at J, leaving 2 bases unmatched. CDR3 loop: CASSEREGHNEQFF. CDR3 in DNA: TGTGCCAGCAGTGAGCGGGAGGGACACAATGAGCAGTTCTTC.

The rearrangement links TRBV30 to TRBJ1-5, with no clear D. CDR3 size: 14 residues. Trimming left V 1 base short and J 6 bases short, with 13 bases between. In germline, CDR1 is GTSNPN, CDR2 SVGIG (reference sequence). The CDR3: CAWSDGLLGQPQHF. In DNA, the CDR3 is TGTGCCTGGAGTGACGGACTGTTGGGTCAGCCCCAGCATTTT.